These 14 T cell receptor beta chains were all obtained from the same sample, sequenced in a study of shared clonotypes between healthy human individuals. TCRdb keeps only in-frame clones here, not all; method: immunoSEQ multiplex PCR. Among millions of clones, over 85% were seen once, and the ten largest hold roughly 0.13%. Sequenced input: naive CD4+ T cells sorted from blood. Subset specified: CD45RA+ positively selected. The receptors were gathered from a man aged 18 to 29 in good health.

The chain joins TRBV19 to TRBJ2-6; 14 nucleotides agree with TRBD2. J gave up 3 bases and V 6 bases, and 16 bases lay outside the gene matches. Germline V gene data show CDR1 as LNHDA and CDR2 as SQIVND (reference sequence). The CDR3 is 21 amino acids. This chain's CDR3 is CASSKTTSRLAGGRGANVLTF. DNA of the CDR3: TGTGCCAGTAGCAAAACTACCTCCCGACTAGCGGGGGGGCGTGGGGCCAACGTCCTGACTTTC.

The chain employs TRBV10-3 and TRBJ2-1; 8 bases agree with TRBD2. J lost 7 bases, V lost 3 bases, and 8 bases had no gene match. CDR1 is ENHRY and CDR2 is SYGVKD in the germline V gene. The CDR3 sequence is 15 residues long. As DNA, the CDR3 is TGTGCCATCAGTGACGTCGCGGGGGGATCGAATGAGCAGTTCTTC. This translates into CAISDVAGGSNEQFF.

Remarks on this clone: Other DNA sequences in this sample translate to the same CDR3. CDR3 residues: CAISAGTDTQYF. CDR3 nucleotides: TGTGCCATCAGTGCCGGGACAGATACGCAGTATTTT. The gene calls are TRBV10-3 and TRBJ2-3, with D hard to call. Germline loops: CDR1 ENHRY, CDR2 SYGVKD. This CDR3 is built from 12 residues. The V and J ends lost 4 bases and 3 bases respectively, with 5 bases between them.

The chain is built from TRBV28 and TRBJ2-7, with 10 bases fitting TRBD1. The CDR3 is made up of 16 amino acids. Germline values: CDR1 MDHEN, CDR2 SYDVKM. V shed 6 bases and J 3 bases; nucleotides not matched to a gene: 11. The CDR3 DNA follows: TGTGCCAGCAGGAGCCCAACCGGGACAGGGGTCTACGAGCAGTACTTC. Its translation: CASRSPTGTGVYEQYF.

The chain couples TRBV2 to TRBJ2-7, with TRBD1 matching over 8 bases. The CDR3 runs to 14 residues. In germline, CDR1 is SNHLY, CDR2 FYNNEI. Trimming took 7 bases from V and 5 from J; bases not matched to a gene: 10. The CDR3, as DNA: TGTGCCAGCAAGACGGCAGGGGGCTTCAACGAGCAGTACTTC. Encoded protein: CASKTAGGFNEQYF.

The J gene is TRBJ1-5, the V gene TRBV30; D is unclear. CDR3 length: 14 residues. Per the germline V gene, CDR1 is GTSNPN and CDR2 is SVGIG (reference sequence). Trimming pared 8 bases from V and 3 bases from J, leaving 17 bases between. The CDR3 region is CARPGRGDNQPQHF. The CDR3 bases are TGTGCCCGCCCTGGGCGGGGAGACAATCAGCCCCAGCATTTT. Full variable domain (outside the CDR3, taken from reference TRBV30 and TRBJ1-5): SQTIHQWPATLVQPVGSPLSLECTVEGTSNPNLYWYRQAAGRGLQLLFYSVGIGQISSEVPQNLSASRPQDRQFILSSKKLLLSDSGFYLCARPGRGDNQPQHFGDGTRLSIL.

This chain joins TRBV27 and TRBJ2-5, with 9 bases fitting TRBD1. Germline V CDR1 and CDR2: MNHEY, SMNVEV (reference sequence). Trimming at V came to 6 bases and at J to 5 bases, leaving 7 bases not matched to a gene. The CDR3 contains 14 residues. In DNA form, the CDR3 reads TGTGCCAGCAGAGCGACAGGGGGAAGGGAGACCCAGTACTTC. Its translation: CASRATGGRETQYF.

The table lists this clone with a count of one. Other DNA sequences in the sample encode the same CDR3. This chain uses TRBV14 with TRBJ1-6, with D uncertain. V dropped 1 base and J dropped 8 bases, with 3 bases sitting between them. The germline CDR1 and CDR2 sequences are SGHDN and FVKESK. This CDR3 region has 12 residues. CDR3 coding DNA: TGTGCCAGCAGCCAAGCGTATTCACCCCTCCACTTT. It codes for CASSQAYSPLHF.

A few counts support this clone. The chain combines TRBV10-2 with TRBJ1-1; D unclear. V was shortened by 3 bases and J by 2 bases, with 10 bases between the two germline ends. Looked up from germline, CDR1 is WSHSY and CDR2 is SAAADI. The CDR3 contains 14 residues. CDR3 nucleotide sequence: TGCGCCAGCAGTGACACGTTATACAACACTGAAGCTTTCTTT. Its protein is CASSDTLYNTEAFF.

This clone was found once. This chain connects TRBV2 to TRBJ2-2; 16 nucleotides match TRBD2. In germline, CDR1 is SNHLY, CDR2 FYNNEI. The CDR3 covers 19 residues. J lost 5 bases, V lost 4 bases, and 10 bases had no gene match. As DNA, the CDR3 is TGTGCCAGCAGTGGGCCGGGACTAGCGGGAGGGCGTTGGACCGGGGAGCTGTTTTTT. It is translated as CASSGPGLAGGRWTGELFF.

This clone appeared a few times. The chain is built from TRBV10-1 and TRBJ1-5; TRBD1 matches 7 bases. The V and J ends lost 9 bases and 4 bases, in that order; junction bases with no gene match: 9. This CDR3 spans 14 amino acids. CDR1 and CDR2 (germline): WNHNN, SYGVQD (reference sequence). CDR3 nucleotide sequence: TGCGCCAGACGGACAGGTTCGGGTAATCAGCCCCAGCATTTT. Its protein product is CARRTGSGNQPQHF.

The rearrangement links TRBV7-6 to TRBJ2-2, with D possibly being TRBD1 (5 bases). Trimming shortened V by 5 bases and J by 4 bases, and 11 bases separated the two germline ends. Germline V gives CDR1 SGHVS, CDR2 FNYEAQ. The CDR3 is 14 amino acids. CDR3 in DNA: TGTGCCAGCAGCGCCACAGGTGCCACCGGGGAGCTGTTTTTT. Protein: CASSATGATGELFF.

The chain uses TRBV5-1 and TRBJ2-1; D is undetermined. V lost 4 bases, J lost 0 bases, and 11 bases lay in between. The CDR3 sequence is 15 residues long. The germline V gene has CDR1 SGHRS and CDR2 YFSETQ. The CDR3 protein is CASSQDVSSYNEQFF. The DNA for the CDR3 is TGCGCCAGCAGCCAGGACGTGAGCTCCTACAATGAGCAGTTCTTC.

Turning to this clone: The same CDR3 can be traced to other DNA sequences in this sample. The V and J genes are TRBV5-6 and TRBJ2-7; the D gene is possibly TRBD1 (6 bases). Germline CDR1 reads SGHDT; CDR2 reads YYEEEE. CDR3 length equals 14 residues. With 0 bases removed from V and 2 bases from J, the gap between germline ends came to 9 bases. In nucleotides, the CDR3 is TGTGCCAGCAGCTTGGCGGGACAAGCCTACGAGCAGTACTTC. Translating it yields CASSLAGQAYEQYF.